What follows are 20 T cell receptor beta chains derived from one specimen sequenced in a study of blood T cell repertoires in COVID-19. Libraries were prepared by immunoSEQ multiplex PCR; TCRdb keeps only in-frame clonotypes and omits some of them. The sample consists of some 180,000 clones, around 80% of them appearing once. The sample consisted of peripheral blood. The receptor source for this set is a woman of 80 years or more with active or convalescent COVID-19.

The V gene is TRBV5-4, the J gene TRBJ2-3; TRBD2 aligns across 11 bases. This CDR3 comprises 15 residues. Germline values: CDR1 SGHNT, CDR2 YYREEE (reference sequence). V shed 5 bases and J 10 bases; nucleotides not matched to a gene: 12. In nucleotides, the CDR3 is TGTGCCAGCAGTTCAACGACTAGCGGGACCCCATCGCAGTATTTT. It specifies CASSSTTSGTPSQYF.

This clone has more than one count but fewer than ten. In nucleotides, the CDR3 is TGTGCCAGCAGTCAGGAGGGAGTTGGAAACACCATATATTTT. It specifies CASSQEGVGNTIYF. The rearrangement joins TRBV27 to TRBJ1-3; D unclear. CDR1 MNHEY and CDR2 SMNVEV come from the germline V gene (reference sequence). There are 14 residues in the CDR3. V was clipped by 5 bases and J by 3 bases, with 11 bases between them.

CDR3 in amino acids: CASSLYGQGKETQYF. The DNA of the CDR3 is TGTGCCAGCAGTTTATACGGACAGGGGAAAGAGACCCAGTACTTC. The chain combines TRBV28 with TRBJ2-5; TRBD1 agrees at 9 bases. Germline V CDR1 and CDR2: MDHEN, SYDVKM. Unmatched junction bases numbered 3, after V lost 1 base and J lost 3 bases. The CDR3 has 15 residues.

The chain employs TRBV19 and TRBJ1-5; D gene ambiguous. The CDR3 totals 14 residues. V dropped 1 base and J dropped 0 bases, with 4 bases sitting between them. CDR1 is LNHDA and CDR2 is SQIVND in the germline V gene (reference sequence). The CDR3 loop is CASSIGSSNQPQHF. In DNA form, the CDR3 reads TGTGCCAGTAGTATAGGGAGTAGCAATCAGCCCCAGCATTTT.

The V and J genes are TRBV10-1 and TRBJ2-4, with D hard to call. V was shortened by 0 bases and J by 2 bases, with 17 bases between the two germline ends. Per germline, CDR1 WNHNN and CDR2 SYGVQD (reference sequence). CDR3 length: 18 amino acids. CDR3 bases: TGCGCCAGCAGTGAGTCTCCGCCACGCTCTACCCCCAAAAACATTCAGTACTTC. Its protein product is CASSESPPRSTPKNIQYF.

The CDR3 reads CASTPESWATEAFF. Written as DNA, the CDR3 is TGTGCCAGTACCCCAGAGTCCTGGGCCACTGAAGCTTTCTTT. The chain combines TRBV19 with TRBJ1-1; D gene uncertain. Germline V lookup: CDR1 LNHDA, CDR2 SQIVND (reference sequence). Trimming pared 7 bases from V and 4 bases from J, leaving 16 bases between. The CDR3 runs to 14 residues. Drawing the rest from reference TRBV19 and TRBJ1-1, the complete variable domain is DGGITQSPKYLFRKEGQNVTLSCEQNLNHDAMYWYRQDPGQGLRLIYYSQIVNDFQKGDIAEGYSVSREKKESFPLTVTSAQKNPTAFYLCASTPESWATEAFFGQGTRLTVV.

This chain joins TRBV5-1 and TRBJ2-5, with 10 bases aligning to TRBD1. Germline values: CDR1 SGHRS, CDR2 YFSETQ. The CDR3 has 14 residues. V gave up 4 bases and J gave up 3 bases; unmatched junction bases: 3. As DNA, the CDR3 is TGCGCCAGCAGCACCGGGACAGGGGAAGAGACCCAGTACTTC. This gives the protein CASSTGTGEETQYF.

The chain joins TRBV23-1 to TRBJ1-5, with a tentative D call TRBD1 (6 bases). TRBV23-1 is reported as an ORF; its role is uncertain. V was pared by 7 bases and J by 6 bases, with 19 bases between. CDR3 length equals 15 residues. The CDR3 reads CASTGGPQKGQPQHF. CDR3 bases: TGCGCCAGCACCGGGGGGCCTCAGAAGGGTCAGCCCCAGCATTTT.

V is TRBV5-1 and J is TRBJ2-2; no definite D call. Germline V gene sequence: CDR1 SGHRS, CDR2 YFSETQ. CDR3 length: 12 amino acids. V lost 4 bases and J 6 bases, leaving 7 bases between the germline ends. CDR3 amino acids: CASSVVSGELFF. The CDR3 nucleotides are TGCGCCAGCAGCGTGGTATCCGGGGAGCTGTTTTTT.

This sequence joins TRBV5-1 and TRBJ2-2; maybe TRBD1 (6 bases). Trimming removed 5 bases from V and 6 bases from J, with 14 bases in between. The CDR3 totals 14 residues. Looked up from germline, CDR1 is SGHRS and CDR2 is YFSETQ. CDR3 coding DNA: TGCGCCAGCAGGCCACGGGACACCGCCGGGGAGCTGTTTTTT. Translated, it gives CASRPRDTAGELFF.

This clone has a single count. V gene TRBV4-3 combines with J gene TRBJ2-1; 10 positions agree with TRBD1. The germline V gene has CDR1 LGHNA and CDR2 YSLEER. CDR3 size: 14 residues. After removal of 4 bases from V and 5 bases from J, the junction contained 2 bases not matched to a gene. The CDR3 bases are TGCGCCAGCAGCCGGACAGGGGGGGACAATGAGCAGTTCTTC. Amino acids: CASSRTGGDNEQFF.

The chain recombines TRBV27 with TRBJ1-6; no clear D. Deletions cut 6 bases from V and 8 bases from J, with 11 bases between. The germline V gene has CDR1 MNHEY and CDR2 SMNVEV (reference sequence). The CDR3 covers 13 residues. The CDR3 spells CASSRREDSPLHF. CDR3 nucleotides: TGTGCCAGCAGCCGTCGGGAGGATTCACCCCTCCACTTT.

This CDR3 is CASSAGGVNYGYTF. In nucleotides, the CDR3 is TGTGCCAGCAGTGCCGGAGGGGTAAACTATGGCTACACCTTC. The rearrangement links TRBV28 to TRBJ1-2; D possibly corresponds to TRBD1 (5 bases). This CDR3 contains 14 residues. V lost 5 bases and J 2 bases, leaving 12 bases between the germline ends. Germline CDR1 MDHEN, CDR2 SYDVKM.

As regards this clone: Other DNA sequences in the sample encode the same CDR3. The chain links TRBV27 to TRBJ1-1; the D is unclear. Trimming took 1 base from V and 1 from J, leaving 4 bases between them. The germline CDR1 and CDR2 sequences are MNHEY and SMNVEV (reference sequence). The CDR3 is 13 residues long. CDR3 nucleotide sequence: TGTGCCAGCAGTTTATTTCGGAACACTGAAGCTTTCTTT. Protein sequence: CASSLFRNTEAFF.

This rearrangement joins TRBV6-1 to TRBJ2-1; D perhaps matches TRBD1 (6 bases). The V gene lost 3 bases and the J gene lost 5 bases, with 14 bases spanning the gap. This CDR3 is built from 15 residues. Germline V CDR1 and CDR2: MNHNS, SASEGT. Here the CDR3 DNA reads TGTGCCAGCAGTGAGGGTCAGGGGTTCCACAATGAGCAGTTCTTC. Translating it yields CASSEGQGFHNEQFF.

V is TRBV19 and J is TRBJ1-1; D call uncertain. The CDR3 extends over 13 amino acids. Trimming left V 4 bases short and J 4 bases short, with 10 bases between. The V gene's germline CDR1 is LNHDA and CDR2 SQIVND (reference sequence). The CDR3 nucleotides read TGTGCCAGTAGTAGCGCAGGTGGCACTGAAGCTTTCTTT. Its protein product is CASSSAGGTEAFF. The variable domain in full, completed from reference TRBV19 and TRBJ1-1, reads DGGITQSPKYLFRKEGQNVTLSCEQNLNHDAMYWYRQDPGQGLRLIYYSQIVNDFQKGDIAEGYSVSREKKESFPLTVTSAQKNPTAFYLCASSSAGGTEAFFGQGTRLTVV.

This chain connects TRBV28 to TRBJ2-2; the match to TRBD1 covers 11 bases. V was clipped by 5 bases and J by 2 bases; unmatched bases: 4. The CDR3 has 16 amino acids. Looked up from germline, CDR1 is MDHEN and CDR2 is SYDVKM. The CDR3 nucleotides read TGTGCCAGCAGTCGGACAGGGGGCAGAAACACCGGGGAGCTGTTTTTT. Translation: CASSRTGGRNTGELFF.

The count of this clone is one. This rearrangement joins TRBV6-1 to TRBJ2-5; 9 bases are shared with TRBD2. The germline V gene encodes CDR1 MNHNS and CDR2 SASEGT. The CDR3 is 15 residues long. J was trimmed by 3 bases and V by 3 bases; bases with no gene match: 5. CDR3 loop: CASSDIGLAKETQYF. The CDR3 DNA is TGTGCCAGCAGTGATATCGGACTAGCGAAAGAGACCCAGTACTTC.

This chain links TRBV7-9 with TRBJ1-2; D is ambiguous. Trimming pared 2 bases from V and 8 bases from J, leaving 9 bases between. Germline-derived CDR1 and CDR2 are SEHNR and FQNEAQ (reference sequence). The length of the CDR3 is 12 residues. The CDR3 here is CASSLSVGGYTF. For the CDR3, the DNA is TGTGCCAGCAGCTTATCTGTGGGCGGCTACACCTTC.

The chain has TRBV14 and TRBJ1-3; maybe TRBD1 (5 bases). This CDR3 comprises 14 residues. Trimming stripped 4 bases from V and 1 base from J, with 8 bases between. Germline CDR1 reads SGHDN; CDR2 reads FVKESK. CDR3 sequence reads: CASSPRVSGNTIYF. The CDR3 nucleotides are TGTGCCAGCAGCCCCAGGGTTTCTGGAAACACCATATATTTT.